The clone carrying this TCR beta chain was detected ten times or more. What it binds is unknown. Germline loops: CDR1 SGHTS, CDR2 YDEGEE. There are 14 residues in the CDR3. Trimming stripped 1 base from V and 11 bases from J, with 15 bases between. Every diagnosis used clinical symptoms, serum thyroxine and TRAb, thyroid ultrasound and orbital computed tomography. The data were taken from a study of T cells in Graves' hyperthyroidism and ophthalmopathy. Across the whole study: The initial diagnosis was the point when peripheral blood was collected, ahead of any treatment.

TCR beta CDR3 regions were amplified from RNA. An initial round of RT-PCR targeting the TCR CDR3 relied on the HTBI primer set. In TCRdb, the multiplex PCR reads were re-called with MiXCR into one record per CDR3 protein. Among about 600,000 distinct CDR3 sequences listed, 14% were seen once. Study findings and constraints: Expanded thyroid clonotypes (above 0.001) were mostly also found in blood. Ophthalmopathy was identified by the model a median approximately 6.4 months ahead of onset.

The sequence was obtained from a woman aged 18 to 35 with Graves' ophthalmopathy. This chain uses TRBV5-8 with TRBJ1-4, with D hard to call. Sequencing was performed on blood. Written as DNA, the CDR3 is TGTGCCAGCAGCTTGCGATCGGGGAATGCGAAACTGTTTTTT. This encodes CASSLRSGNAKLFF.